This T cell receptor beta chain originates from a study of OX40 agonist ivuxolimab in advanced cancers. Background on the study: Prior therapy, whether anti-PD-1, anti-PD-L1 or anti-CTLA-4, was allowed, and less than 45% had some. Partial responses were seen in three patients, one with hepatocellular carcinoma and two with cutaneous melanoma.

In the case of this clone: Antigen unknown.

The data were produced by immunoSEQ multiplex PCR, yet TCRdb's version contains in-frame clones alone and is incomplete. Among about 95,000 clones listed, 90% to 95% were seen once. The study, taken as a whole, reports: There were, on average, more expanded clones in CD8+ T cells than in CD4+.

Looked up from germline, CDR1 is MGHDK and CDR2 is SYGVNS. This CDR3 spans 13 amino acids. The V gene lost 0 bases and the J gene lost 3 bases, with 5 bases spanning the gap. This chain uses TRBV25-1 with TRBJ1-2; D gene uncertain. Material: CD4+ or CD8+ T cells sorted from blood, obtained in a trial of the OX40 agonist ivuxolimab. The receptor was derived from an adult with an advanced solid tumor such as melanoma, head and neck, liver or kidney cancer. CDR3 protein: CASSEYIHYGYTF. CDR3 coding DNA: TGTGCCAGCAGTGAATATATCCACTATGGCTACACCTTC.